A selection of T cell receptor beta chains follows, all from one sample in a study of T cells in Graves' hyperthyroidism and ophthalmopathy. MiXCR, run by TCRdb on the multiplex PCR reads, gives a single entry per CDR3 protein. The table lists approximately 430,000 distinct CDR3 sequences, roughly 15% of them singletons. Sequencing was carried out using blood. Source of these receptors: a man aged 18 to 30 with Graves' ophthalmopathy. Both conserved end residues are part of each CDR3. A D gene is named only where the DNA matches it firmly. Clone size, where shown, is once, few, many, or a class for clones that have expanded.

>TRBV9|TRBJ2-2|.|.
TGTGCCAGCAGCGTCAGTACAGGGTCTAACACCGGGGAGCTGTTTTTT
CASSVSTGSNTGELFF
>TRBV5-1|TRBJ2-7|many|.
TGCGCCAGCAGCTCGGACACCCTCTCTTACGAGCAGTACTTC
CASSSDTLSYEQYF
>TRBV5-5|TRBJ1-2|few|.
TGTGCCAGCAGCTTGGCCCTGGGGACGCTCCAGGAGTATGGCTACACCTTC
CASSLALGTLQEYGYTF
>TRBV7-2|TRBJ1-1|.|.
TGTGCCAGCAACCTCGTCCAAAACACTGAAGCTTTCTTT
CASNLVQNTEAFF
>TRBV27|TRBJ2-3|.|TRBD2
TGTGCCAGCAGTTTATCGCTAGCGGTCACAGATACGCAGTATTTT
CASSLSLAVTDTQYF
>TRBV15|TRBJ1-5|few|.
TGTGCCACCAGCAGGGGGGGGAATCAGCCCCAGCATTTT
CATSRGGNQPQHF
>TRBV3-1|TRBJ1-1|many|.
TGTGCCAGCAGCTCCCTGGGAGGGGACGTACGTTGGGCTTTCTTT
CASSSLGGDVRWAFF
>TRBV12-3/TRBV12-4|TRBJ2-1|.|TRBD2
TGTGCCAGCAGGCCCCTCAGCGGGGGGGGGTACAATGAGCAGTTCTTC
CASRPLSGGGYNEQFF
>TRBV7-8|TRBJ1-1|many|TRBD1
TGTGCCAGCAGCCTACCCGGGACAGGGGTCACTGAAGCTTTCTTT
CASSLPGTGVTEAFF
>TRBV20-1|TRBJ1-1|many|TRBD1
TGCAGTGCTAGATCCTACAGGGGCAGCACTGAAGCTTTCTTT
CSARSYRGSTEAFF
>TRBV3-1|TRBJ1-1|many|.
TGTGCCAGCAGCGAAGTCGGTAGTCGGGCTTTCTTT
CASSEVGSRAFF
>TRBV18|TRBJ1-2|.|TRBD1
TGTGCCAGCTCACCCGGACAGGGACAGGGCGGCTACACCTTC
CASSPGQGQGGYTF
>TRBV7-3|TRBJ2-1|.|.
TGTGCCAGCAGCGAGGGGGGCGGGGCGGCAGCCGAGCAGTTCTTC
CASSEGGGAAAEQFF
>TRBV6-1|TRBJ2-4|many|.
TGTGCCAGCACCGTGGCCGCCGGGTACATTCAGTACTTC
CASTVAAGYIQYF
>TRBV18|TRBJ2-3|many|.
TGTGCCAGCTCACCACGAGGGTCGAGCACAGATACGCAGTATTTT
CASSPRGSSTDTQYF
>TRBV5-6|TRBJ2-2|many|.
TGTGCCAGCCGTCGAGCGGTGAACACCGGGGAGCTGTTTTTT
CASRRAVNTGELFF
>TRBV9|TRBJ2-3|few|.
TGTGCCAGCAGCGTAGAGAAAAGCACAGATACGCAGTATTTT
CASSVEKSTDTQYF
>TRBV3-1|TRBJ2-2|.|.
TGTGCCAGCAGCCAGCCGGGACTTCCCTACACCGGGGAGCTGTTTTTT
CASSQPGLPYTGELFF
>TRBV14|TRBJ2-7|few|.
TGTGCCAGCAGCCAGGTGGGGGCCCAACGGCAGTACTTC
CASSQVGAQRQYF
>TRBV6-5|TRBJ2-1|many|TRBD2
TGTGCCAGCAGTTACCGGGGACTAGCGGGGGCGGGTGAGCAGTTCTTC
CASSYRGLAGAGEQFF
>TRBV20-1|TRBJ2-1|.|.
TGCAGTGCCCCGACCCAAGCCCGGGGGAGCTCCTACAATGAGCAGTTCTTC
CSAPTQARGSSYNEQFF
>TRBV12-3/TRBV12-4|TRBJ2-7|many|.
TGTGCCAGCAGTTTTAAGCGGACCTACGAGCAGTACTTC
CASSFKRTYEQYF
>TRBV19|TRBJ1-1|many|.
TGTGCCAGCAGCAGACGGGGGGTGCGGTTGAACACTGAAGCTTTCTTT
CASSRRGVRLNTEAFF
>TRBV7-2|TRBJ2-1|many|TRBD2
TGTGCCAGCAGCCAATCGACTAGCGGGGGTTCCTACAATGAGCAGTTCTTC
CASSQSTSGGSYNEQFF
>TRBV30|TRBJ1-1|many|.
TGTGCCTGGTCATTCCCCGGGACGGCGAACACTGAAGCTTTCTTT
CAWSFPGTANTEAFF
>TRBV6-5|TRBJ2-5|many|.
TGTGCCAGCAGTTACTCGACATACGAGACCCAGTACTTC
CASSYSTYETQYF
>TRBV25-1|TRBJ1-1|.|TRBD1
TGTGCCAGCAGTGCCTACAGGGGGAACACTGAAGCTTTCTTT
CASSAYRGNTEAFF
>TRBV9|TRBJ1-2|.|TRBD1
TGTGCCAGCAGCGTAGGACAGGGGTATAGCTACACCTTC
CASSVGQGYSYTF
>TRBV7-2|TRBJ2-7|many|.
TGTGCCAGCAGCCACAGGGCCTCTACCTACGAGCAGTACTTC
CASSHRASTYEQYF
>TRBV5-1|TRBJ2-4|many|.
TGCGCCAGCAGCTTGGCGGCAGGCGGCTCGAACATTCAGTACTTC
CASSLAAGGSNIQYF